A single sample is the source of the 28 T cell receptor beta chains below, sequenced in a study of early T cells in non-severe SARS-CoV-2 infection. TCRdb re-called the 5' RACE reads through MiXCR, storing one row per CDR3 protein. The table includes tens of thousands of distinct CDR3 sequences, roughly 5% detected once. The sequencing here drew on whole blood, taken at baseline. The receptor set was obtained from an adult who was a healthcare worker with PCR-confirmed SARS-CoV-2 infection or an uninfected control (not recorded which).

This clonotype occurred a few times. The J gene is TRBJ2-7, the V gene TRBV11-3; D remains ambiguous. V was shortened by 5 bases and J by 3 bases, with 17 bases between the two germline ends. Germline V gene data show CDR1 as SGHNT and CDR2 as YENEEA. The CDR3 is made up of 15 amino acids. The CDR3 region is CASSTSGTGNYEQYF. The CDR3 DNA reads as TGTGCCAGCAGCACGTCCGGAACGGGCAACTACGAGCAGTACTTC.

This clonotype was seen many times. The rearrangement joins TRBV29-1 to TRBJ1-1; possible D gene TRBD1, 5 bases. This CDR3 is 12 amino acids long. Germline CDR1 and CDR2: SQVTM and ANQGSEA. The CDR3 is CAVGGWNTEAFF. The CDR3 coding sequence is TGCGCCGTTGGGGGATGGAACACTGAAGCTTTCTTT.

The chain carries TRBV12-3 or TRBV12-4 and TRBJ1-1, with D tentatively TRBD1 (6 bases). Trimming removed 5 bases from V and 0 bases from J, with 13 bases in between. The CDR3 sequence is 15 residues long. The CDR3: CASSIRQALNTEAFF. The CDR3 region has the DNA TGTGCCAGCAGTATCAGACAGGCGCTGAACACTGAAGCTTTCTTT.

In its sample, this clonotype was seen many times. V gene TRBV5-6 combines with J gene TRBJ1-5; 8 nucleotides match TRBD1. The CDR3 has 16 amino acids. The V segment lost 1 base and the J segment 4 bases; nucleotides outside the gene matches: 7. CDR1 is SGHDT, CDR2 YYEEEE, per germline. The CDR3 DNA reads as TGTGCCAGCAGCTTGTTGGTTACAGGGGGAAATCAGCCCCAGCATTTT. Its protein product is CASSLLVTGGNQPQHF.

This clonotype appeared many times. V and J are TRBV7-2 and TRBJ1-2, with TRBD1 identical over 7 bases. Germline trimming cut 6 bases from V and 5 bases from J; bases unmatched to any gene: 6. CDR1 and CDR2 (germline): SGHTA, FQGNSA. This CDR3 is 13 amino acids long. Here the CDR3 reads CASRQGGHYGYTF. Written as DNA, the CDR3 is TGTGCCAGCAGGCAGGGGGGCCATTATGGCTACACCTTC.

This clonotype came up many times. The CDR3 region is CASSPYRTELGRTEAFF. The CDR3 bases are TGTGCCAGCAGTCCTTATCGGACGGAACTAGGGAGGACTGAAGCTTTCTTT. The chain has TRBV28 and TRBJ1-1; D not resolved. The germline CDR1 and CDR2 sequences are MDHEN and SYDVKM. Trimming removed 5 bases from V and 5 bases from J, with 24 bases in between. The CDR3 runs to 17 residues.

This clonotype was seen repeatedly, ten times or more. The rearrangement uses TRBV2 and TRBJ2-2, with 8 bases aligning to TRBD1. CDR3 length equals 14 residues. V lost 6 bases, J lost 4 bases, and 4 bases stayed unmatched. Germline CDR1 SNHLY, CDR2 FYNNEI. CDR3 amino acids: CASRAGQGTGELFF. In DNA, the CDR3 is TGTGCCAGCAGGGCTGGACAGGGCACCGGGGAGCTGTTTTTT.

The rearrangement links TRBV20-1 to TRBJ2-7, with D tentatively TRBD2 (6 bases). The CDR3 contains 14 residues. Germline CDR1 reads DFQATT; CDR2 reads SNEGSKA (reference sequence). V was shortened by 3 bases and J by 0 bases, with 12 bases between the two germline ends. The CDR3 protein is CSARASADSYEQYF. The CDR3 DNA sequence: TGCAGTGCTAGGGCTAGCGCAGACTCCTACGAGCAGTACTTC.

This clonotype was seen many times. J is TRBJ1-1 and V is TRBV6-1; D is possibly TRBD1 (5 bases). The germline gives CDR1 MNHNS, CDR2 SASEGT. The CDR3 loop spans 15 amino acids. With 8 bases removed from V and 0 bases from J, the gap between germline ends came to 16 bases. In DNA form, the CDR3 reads TGTGCCAGCTCCCCGGGACTGGAACTGAACACTGAAGCTTTCTTT. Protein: CASSPGLELNTEAFF.

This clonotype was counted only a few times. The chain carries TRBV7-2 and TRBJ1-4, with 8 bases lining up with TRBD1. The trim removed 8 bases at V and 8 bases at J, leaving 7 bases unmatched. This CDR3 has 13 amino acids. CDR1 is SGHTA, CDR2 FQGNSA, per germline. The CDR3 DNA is TGTGCCAGCGGGCAGGGGGCAGGAGAAAAACTGTTTTTT. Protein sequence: CASGQGAGEKLFF. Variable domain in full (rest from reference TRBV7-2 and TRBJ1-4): GAGVSQSPSNKVTEKGKDVELRCDPISGHTALYWYRQSLGQGLEFLIYFQGNSAPDKSGLPSDRFSAERTGGSVSTLTIQRTQQEDSAVYLCASGQGAGEKLFFGSGTQLSVL.

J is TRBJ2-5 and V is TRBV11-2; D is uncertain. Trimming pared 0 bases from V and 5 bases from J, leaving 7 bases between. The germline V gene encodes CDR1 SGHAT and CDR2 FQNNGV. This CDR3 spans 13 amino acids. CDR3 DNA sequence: TGTGCCAGCAGCTTAGATCATTACGAGACCCAGTACTTC. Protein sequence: CASSLDHYETQYF.

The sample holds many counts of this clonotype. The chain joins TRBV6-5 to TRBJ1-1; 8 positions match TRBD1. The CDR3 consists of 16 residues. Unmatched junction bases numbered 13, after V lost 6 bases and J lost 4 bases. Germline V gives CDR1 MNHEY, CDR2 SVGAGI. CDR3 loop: CASRDIVGQGGTEAFF. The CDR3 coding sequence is TGTGCCAGCAGAGACATCGTCGGACAGGGAGGCACTGAAGCTTTCTTT.

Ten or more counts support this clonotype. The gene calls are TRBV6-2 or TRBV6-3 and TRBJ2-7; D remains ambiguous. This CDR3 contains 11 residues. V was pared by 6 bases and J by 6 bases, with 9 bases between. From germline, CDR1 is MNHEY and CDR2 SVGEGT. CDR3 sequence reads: CASSQGVEQYV. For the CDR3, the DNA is TGTGCCAGCAGCCAAGGCGTCGAGCAGTACGTC.

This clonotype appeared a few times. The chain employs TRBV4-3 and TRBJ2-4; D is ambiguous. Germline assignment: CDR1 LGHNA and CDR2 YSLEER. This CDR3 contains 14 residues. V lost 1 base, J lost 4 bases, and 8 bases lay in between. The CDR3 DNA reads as TGCGCCAGCAGCCAAGGGTTACAGAAAAACATTCAGTACTTC. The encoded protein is CASSQGLQKNIQYF.

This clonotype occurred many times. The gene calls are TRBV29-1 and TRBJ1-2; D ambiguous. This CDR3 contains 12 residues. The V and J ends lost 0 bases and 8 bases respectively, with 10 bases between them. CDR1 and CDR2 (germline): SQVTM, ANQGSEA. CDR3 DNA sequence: TGCAGCGTTGAAGAGCCCCTAGAGGGCTACACCTTC. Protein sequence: CSVEEPLEGYTF. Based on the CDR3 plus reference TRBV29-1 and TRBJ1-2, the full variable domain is SAVISQKPSRDICQRGTSLTIQCQVDSQVTMMFWYRQQPGQSLTLIATANQGSEATYESGFVIDKFPISRPNLTFSTLTVSNMSPEDSSIYLCSVEEPLEGYTFGSGTRLTVV.

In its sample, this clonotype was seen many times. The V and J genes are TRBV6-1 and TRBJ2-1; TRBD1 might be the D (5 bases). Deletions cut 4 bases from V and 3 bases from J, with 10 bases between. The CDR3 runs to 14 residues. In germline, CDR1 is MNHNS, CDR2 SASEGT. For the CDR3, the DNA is TGTGCCAGCAGTGCATTAGACAGCTACAATGAGCAGTTCTTC. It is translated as CASSALDSYNEQFF.

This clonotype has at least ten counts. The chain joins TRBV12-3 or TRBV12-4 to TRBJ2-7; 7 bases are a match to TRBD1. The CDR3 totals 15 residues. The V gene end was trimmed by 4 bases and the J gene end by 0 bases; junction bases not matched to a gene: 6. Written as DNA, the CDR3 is TGTGCCAGCAGTTACCGGGACAGTGCCTCCTACGAGCAGTACTTC. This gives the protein CASSYRDSASYEQYF.

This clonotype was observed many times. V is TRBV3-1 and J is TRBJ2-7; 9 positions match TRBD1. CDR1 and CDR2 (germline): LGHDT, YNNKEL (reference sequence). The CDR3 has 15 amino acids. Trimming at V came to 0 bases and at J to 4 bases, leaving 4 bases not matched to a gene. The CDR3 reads CASSQDGTGIYEQYF. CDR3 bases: TGTGCCAGCAGCCAAGACGGGACAGGGATTTACGAGCAGTACTTC.

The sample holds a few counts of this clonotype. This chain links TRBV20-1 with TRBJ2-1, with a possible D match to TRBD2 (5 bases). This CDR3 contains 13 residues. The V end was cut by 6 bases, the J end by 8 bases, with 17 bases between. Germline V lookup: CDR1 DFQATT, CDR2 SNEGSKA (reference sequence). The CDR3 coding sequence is TGCAGTGCCAAGCGGACGGTTCATCATGAGCAGTTCTTC. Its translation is CSAKRTVHHEQFF.

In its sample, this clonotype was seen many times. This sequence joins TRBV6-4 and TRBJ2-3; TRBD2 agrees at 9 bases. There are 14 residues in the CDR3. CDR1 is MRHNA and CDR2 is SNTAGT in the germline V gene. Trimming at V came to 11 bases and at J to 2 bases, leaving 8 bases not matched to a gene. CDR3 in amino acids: CAAGSGRTTDTQYF. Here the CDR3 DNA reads TGTGCCGCTGGTAGCGGGAGAACCACAGATACGCAGTATTTT.

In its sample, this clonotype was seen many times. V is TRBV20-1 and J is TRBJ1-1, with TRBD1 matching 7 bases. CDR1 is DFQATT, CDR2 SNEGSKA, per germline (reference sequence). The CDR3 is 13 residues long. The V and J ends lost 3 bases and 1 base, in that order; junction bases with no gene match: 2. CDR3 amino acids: CSARDRPNTEAFF. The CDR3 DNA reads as TGCAGTGCTAGGGACAGGCCGAACACTGAAGCTTTCTTT.

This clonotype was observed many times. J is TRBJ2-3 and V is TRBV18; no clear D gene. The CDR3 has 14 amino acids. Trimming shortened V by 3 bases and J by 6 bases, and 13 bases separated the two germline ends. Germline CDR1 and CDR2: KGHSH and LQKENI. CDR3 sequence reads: CASSPTPNSDTQYF. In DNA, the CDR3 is TGTGCCAGCTCACCGACTCCTAATAGTGATACGCAGTATTTT.

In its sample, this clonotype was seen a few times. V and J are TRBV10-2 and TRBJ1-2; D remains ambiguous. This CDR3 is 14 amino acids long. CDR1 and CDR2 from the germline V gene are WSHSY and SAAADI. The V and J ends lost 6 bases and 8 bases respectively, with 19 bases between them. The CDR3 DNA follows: TGCGCCAGCAGGCCCCCGGAAGGGAGGAGGGGCTACACCTTC. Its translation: CASRPPEGRRGYTF.

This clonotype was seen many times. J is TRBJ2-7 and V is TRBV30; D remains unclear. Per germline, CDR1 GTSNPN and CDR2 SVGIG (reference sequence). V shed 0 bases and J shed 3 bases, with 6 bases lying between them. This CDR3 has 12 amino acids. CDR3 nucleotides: TGTGCCTGGAGTGTAGGCGTCTACGAGCAGTACTTC. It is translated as CAWSVGVYEQYF.

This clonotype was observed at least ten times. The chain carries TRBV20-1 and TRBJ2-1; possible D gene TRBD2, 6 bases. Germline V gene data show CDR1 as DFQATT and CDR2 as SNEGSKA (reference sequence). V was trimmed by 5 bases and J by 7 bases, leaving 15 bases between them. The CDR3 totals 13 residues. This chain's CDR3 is CSAGDLGGNEQFF. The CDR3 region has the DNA TGCAGTGCTGGGGACCTTGGGGGGAATGAGCAGTTCTTC.

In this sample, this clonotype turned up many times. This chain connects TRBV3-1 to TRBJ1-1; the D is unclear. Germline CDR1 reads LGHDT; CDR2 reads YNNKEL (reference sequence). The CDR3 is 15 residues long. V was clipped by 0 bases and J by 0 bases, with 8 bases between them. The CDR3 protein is CASSQDLGMNTEAFF. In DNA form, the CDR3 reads TGTGCCAGCAGCCAAGATCTGGGGATGAACACTGAAGCTTTCTTT.

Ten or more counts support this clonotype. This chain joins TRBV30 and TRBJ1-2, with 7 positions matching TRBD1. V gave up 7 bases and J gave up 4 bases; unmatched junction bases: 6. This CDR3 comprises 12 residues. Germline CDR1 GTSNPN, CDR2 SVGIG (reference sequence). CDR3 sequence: CASRDSSYGYTF. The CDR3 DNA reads TGTGCCTCCCGGGACAGCAGCTATGGCTACACCTTC.

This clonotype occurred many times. Here the CDR3 DNA reads TGCAGTGCCAAAGAGGCTCCCCCGCTCTACGAGCAGTACTTC. Residues: CSAKEAPPLYEQYF. This chain joins TRBV20-1 and TRBJ2-7, with D uncertain. Germline V gives CDR1 DFQATT, CDR2 SNEGSKA (reference sequence). This CDR3 has 14 residues. The V gene lost 6 bases and the J gene lost 3 bases, with 18 bases spanning the gap.